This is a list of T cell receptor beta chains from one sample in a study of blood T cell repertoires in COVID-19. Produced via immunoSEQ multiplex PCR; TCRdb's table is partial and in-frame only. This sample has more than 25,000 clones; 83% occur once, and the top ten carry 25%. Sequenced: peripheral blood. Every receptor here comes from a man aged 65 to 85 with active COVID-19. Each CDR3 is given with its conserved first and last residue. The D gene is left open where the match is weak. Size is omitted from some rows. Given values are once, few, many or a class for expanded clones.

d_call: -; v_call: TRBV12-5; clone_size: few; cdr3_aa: CASAGGGMNTEAFF
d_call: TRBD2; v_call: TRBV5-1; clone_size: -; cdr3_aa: CASSLVGTSGTSSYNEQFF
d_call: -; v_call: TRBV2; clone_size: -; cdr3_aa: CASSRTDRLTGELFF
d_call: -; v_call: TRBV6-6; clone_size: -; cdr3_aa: CASSYSAGAAGQAFF
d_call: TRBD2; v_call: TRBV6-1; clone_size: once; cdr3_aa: CASSEGTSGLNEQFF
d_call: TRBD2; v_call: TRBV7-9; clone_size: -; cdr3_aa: CASSLVREEETQYF
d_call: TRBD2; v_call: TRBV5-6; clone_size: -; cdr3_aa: CASFGARTSGNNEQFF
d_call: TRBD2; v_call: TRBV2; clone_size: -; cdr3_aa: CASRPGVAGTTGELFF
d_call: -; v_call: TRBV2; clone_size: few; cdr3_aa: CASSETGYNEQFF
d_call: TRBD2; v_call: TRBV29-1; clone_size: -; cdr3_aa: CSVVGSWGGFF
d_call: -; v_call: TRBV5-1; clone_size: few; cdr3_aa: CASSGWGEQPQHF